The 28 T cell receptor beta chains below all came from one sample that was sequenced in a study of tumor-infiltrating lymphocytes in localized non-small cell lung cancer (dated by TCRdb to 2020 to 2023). The library relied on the immunoSEQ multiplex PCR assay. Entries here come from immuneACCESS through TCRdb and include only in-frame sequences with V and J called. Some clones fail to appear in such tables; in the studies checked, an unresolved V gene covers under half of the shortfall, and the cause of the remainder is unknown. This sample holds tens of thousands of clones; approximately 64% were observed only once. Together, the top ten hold around 5% of the sample. Sequencing used lung tumor tissue. These TCRs come from a human donor with non-small cell lung cancer.

This clone was detected only a few times. The chain uses TRBV7-8 and TRBJ1-4; TRBD1 matches at 11 bases. The CDR3 loop spans 15 amino acids. Unmatched junction bases numbered 7, after V lost 5 bases and J lost 8 bases. CDR1 and CDR2 from the germline V gene are SGHVS and FQNEAQ. This CDR3 reads CASSPGQGVFEKLFF. In nucleotides, the CDR3 is TGTGCCAGCAGCCCGGGACAGGGGGTATTCGAAAAACTGTTTTTT.

This clone has a handful of counts. This chain joins TRBV30 and TRBJ2-1, with TRBD1 identical over 8 bases. V lost 3 bases, J lost 4 bases, and 11 bases stayed unmatched. The CDR3 has 16 residues. CDR1 and CDR2 (germline): GTSNPN, SVGIG (reference sequence). CDR3 nucleotide sequence: TGTGCCTGGAGCCTTCAACGGGGACAGGTATACAATGAGCAGTTCTTC. This gives the protein CAWSLQRGQVYNEQFF.

This clone was observed once. V and J are TRBV5-1 and TRBJ2-7; 8 nucleotides match TRBD1. Germline V gives CDR1 SGHRS, CDR2 YFSETQ. Trimming took 4 bases from V and 6 from J; bases not matched to a gene: 6. The CDR3 runs 13 residues. The CDR3 nucleotides are TGCGCCAGCAGCCTCGGGACAGGCGGCGAGCAGTACTTC. This codes for CASSLGTGGEQYF.

The gene calls are TRBV15 and TRBJ2-1, with D unclear. Trimming removed 0 bases from V and 4 bases from J, with 7 bases in between. The CDR3 is 14 residues long. Germline V CDR1 and CDR2: LNHNV, YYDKDF (reference sequence). In nucleotides, the CDR3 is TGTGCCACCAGCAGAGATGAGGTTTACAATGAGCAGTTCTTC. Translating gives CATSRDEVYNEQFF.

The gene calls are TRBV11-2 and TRBJ2-1; 10 positions match TRBD2. This CDR3 region has 16 residues. The germline CDR1 and CDR2 sequences are SGHAT and FQNNGV. V was clipped by 2 bases and J by 9 bases; unmatched bases: 10. The CDR3 DNA reads as TGTGCCAGCAGCTTACAGCTAGCGGGAGTTGGCAGTGAGCAGTTCTTC. Protein: CASSLQLAGVGSEQFF.

The rearrangement joins TRBV27 to TRBJ1-1; D unresolved. Trimming took off 4 bases at V and 1 base at J, with 7 bases between the two ends. Germline V lookup: CDR1 MNHEY, CDR2 SMNVEV (reference sequence). The CDR3 is made up of 13 amino acids. The CDR3 DNA sequence: TGTGCCAGCAGTTCCACAAAGAACACTGAAGCTTTCTTT. Translation gives CASSSTKNTEAFF.

The rearrangement links TRBV12-5 to TRBJ1-2, with 9 bases lining up with TRBD1. Germline values: CDR1 LGHNT, CDR2 FRNRAP. The CDR3 totals 13 residues. The junction had 7 bases not matched to a gene; V was cut back by 6 bases and J by 8 bases. The CDR3 sequence: CASGTRQGDGYTF. The CDR3 nucleotides are TGTGCTAGTGGGACCCGACAGGGGGACGGCTACACCTTC.

This clone has only one observation. The chain employs TRBV19 and TRBJ2-6; D call uncertain. V was cut by 1 base and J by 4 bases, with 11 bases left in between. Germline V gives CDR1 LNHDA, CDR2 SQIVND (reference sequence). This CDR3 has 16 residues. CDR3 loop: CASSIVPLGGANVLTF. Here the CDR3 DNA reads TGTGCCAGTAGTATAGTCCCTTTAGGAGGGGCCAACGTCCTGACTTTC. Full variable domain (rest looked up from reference TRBV19 and TRBJ2-6): DGGITQSPKYLFRKEGQNVTLSCEQNLNHDAMYWYRQDPGQGLRLIYYSQIVNDFQKGDIAEGYSVSREKKESFPLTVTSAQKNPTAFYLCASSIVPLGGANVLTFGAGSRLTVL.

The chain combines TRBV19 with TRBJ2-3, with unresolved D. Per germline, CDR1 LNHDA and CDR2 SQIVND (reference sequence). V was cut by 1 base and J by 7 bases, with 3 bases left in between. The CDR3 totals 11 residues. CDR3 bases: TGTGCCAGTAGTATAGGTAATACGCAGTATTTT. Translated, it gives CASSIGNTQYF.

This rearrangement joins TRBV28 to TRBJ1-5; maybe TRBD1 (5 bases). CDR1 MDHEN and CDR2 SYDVKM come from the germline V gene. The V and J ends lost 6 bases and 7 bases respectively, with 19 bases between them. This CDR3 comprises 15 residues. CDR3 protein: CASSPNPTGGQPQHF. DNA for the CDR3: TGTGCCAGCAGCCCCAACCCCACAGGTGGCCAGCCCCAGCATTTT.

The chain uses TRBV9 and TRBJ2-1; 7 bases line up with TRBD1. Germline V gives CDR1 SGDLS, CDR2 YYNGEE. The CDR3 loop spans 16 amino acids. V lost 3 bases to trimming and J lost 1 base; unmatched junction nucleotides: 7. CDR3: CASSARTGQSYNEQFF. In DNA, the CDR3 is TGTGCCAGCAGCGCTCGGACAGGTCAGTCCTACAATGAGCAGTTCTTC. The complete variable domain, with remaining parts taken from reference TRBV9 and TRBJ2-1, reads DSGVTQTPKHLITATGQRVTLRCSPRSGDLSVYWYQQSLDQGLQFLIQYYNGEERAKGNILERFSAQQFPDLHSELNLSSLELGDSALYFCASSARTGQSYNEQFFGPGTRLTVL.

The J gene is TRBJ2-3, the V gene TRBV18, with 7 bases matching TRBD1. Germline-derived CDR1 and CDR2 are KGHSH and LQKENI. The junction had 6 bases not matched to a gene; V was cut back by 6 bases and J by 0 bases. The CDR3 extends over 15 amino acids. CDR3 in DNA: TGTGCCAGCTCCTCCCGACAGGGAAGCACAGATACGCAGTATTTT. Its translation is CASSSRQGSTDTQYF.

V is TRBV11-2 and J is TRBJ2-7; D remains unclear. The CDR3 totals 14 residues. V was shortened by 5 bases and J by 7 bases, with 18 bases between the two germline ends. CDR1 and CDR2 (germline): SGHAT, FQNNGV. The CDR3 DNA is TGTGCCAGCAGCCAAGGGCTAGGTGACCGGGAGCAGTACTTC. It encodes CASSQGLGDREQYF.

The rearrangement links TRBV5-1 to TRBJ2-2; D is possibly TRBD1 or TRBD2 (5 bases each). Germline V gene sequence: CDR1 SGHRS, CDR2 YFSETQ. V was clipped by 0 bases and J by 4 bases, with 10 bases between them. This CDR3 is 15 amino acids long. CDR3 sequence (DNA): TGCGCCAGCAGCTTGGTTGGGGGAACCACCGGGGAGCTGTTTTTT. It is translated as CASSLVGGTTGELFF.

This rearrangement joins TRBV9 to TRBJ2-3, with 8 bases matching TRBD2. V was pared by 0 bases and J by 7 bases, with 7 bases of the junction left unmatched. This CDR3 comprises 15 residues. Germline V gene sequence: CDR1 SGDLS, CDR2 YYNGEE. As DNA, the CDR3 is TGTGCCAGCAGCGTAGGCTCTAGCGGGTCCTATACGCAGTATTTT. This translates into CASSVGSSGSYTQYF.

The chain uses TRBV27 and TRBJ1-1, with D unresolved. Trimming removed 6 bases from V and 1 base from J, with 9 bases in between. Germline V gene lookup returns CDR1 MNHEY and CDR2 SMNVEV (reference sequence). CDR3 length: 13 amino acids. CDR3 sequence: CASRVTRNTEAFF. As DNA, the CDR3 is TGTGCCAGCAGGGTTACAAGGAACACTGAAGCTTTCTTT.

This clone ranks as medium-sized. The rearrangement links TRBV6-1 to TRBJ2-7; 10 positions match TRBD1. J lost 5 bases, V lost 6 bases, and 4 bases had no gene match. This CDR3 has 13 residues. Germline-derived CDR1 and CDR2 are MNHNS and SASEGT. The chain's CDR3 is CASRTGGGHEQYF. The CDR3 DNA reads TGTGCCAGCAGGACAGGGGGCGGGCACGAGCAGTACTTC.

The V gene is TRBV19, the J gene TRBJ2-5, with 12 positions matching TRBD2. The V segment lost 4 bases and the J segment 4 bases; nucleotides outside the gene matches: 4. Germline V gene data show CDR1 as LNHDA and CDR2 as SQIVND (reference sequence). CDR3 size: 15 residues. The CDR3 DNA follows: TGTGCCAGTAGTACCCAGGGACTAGCGGGAGAGACCCAGTACTTC. Protein sequence: CASSTQGLAGETQYF. The full variable domain, in which reference TRBV19 and TRBJ2-5 provide the parts outside the CDR3, is DGGITQSPKYLFRKEGQNVTLSCEQNLNHDAMYWYRQDPGQGLRLIYYSQIVNDFQKGDIAEGYSVSREKKESFPLTVTSAQKNPTAFYLCASSTQGLAGETQYFGPGTRLLVL.

The chain employs TRBV2 and TRBJ2-2; possibly TRBD1 or TRBD2 for D (5 bases each). Trimming cost V 6 bases and J 5 bases, with 13 bases left between them. Looked up from germline, CDR1 is SNHLY and CDR2 is FYNNEI. CDR3 length: 14 amino acids. The CDR3 bases are TGTGCCAGCAGGGGGGACCTGGTTACCGGGGAGCTGTTTTTT. Protein: CASRGDLVTGELFF. Full variable domain (outside the CDR3, taken from reference TRBV2 and TRBJ2-2): EPEVTQTPSHQVTQMGQEVILRCVPISNHLYFYWYRQILGQKVEFLVSFYNNEISEKSEIFDDQFSVERPDGSNFTLKIRSTKLEDSAMYFCASRGDLVTGELFFGEGSRLTVL.

The chain combines TRBV27 with TRBJ2-2, with D possibly being TRBD2 (5 bases). From germline, CDR1 is MNHEY and CDR2 SMNVEV (reference sequence). The CDR3 runs to 13 residues. The V and J ends lost 10 bases and 4 bases respectively, with 13 bases between them. For the CDR3, the DNA is TGTGCCACTGGGTCCGGGGTCACCGGGGAGCTGTTTTTT. Its protein is CATGSGVTGELFF.

The table lists this clone with a count of one. J is TRBJ2-3 and V is TRBV27; no reliable D call. Trimming cost V 2 bases and J 0 bases, with 3 bases left between them. The CDR3 runs 13 residues. CDR1 is MNHEY and CDR2 is SMNVEV in the germline V gene (reference sequence). CDR3: CASSLESTDTQYF. Written as DNA, the CDR3 is TGTGCCAGCAGTTTAGAGAGCACAGATACGCAGTATTTT.

This chain's CDR3 is CATSREPNTGELFF. CDR3 in DNA: TGTGCCACCAGCAGAGAGCCAAACACCGGGGAGCTGTTTTTT. The chain links TRBV15 to TRBJ2-2; D is unclear. V gave up 0 bases and J gave up 2 bases, with 4 bases separating them. The germline V gene has CDR1 LNHNV and CDR2 YYDKDF (reference sequence). CDR3 length equals 14 residues.

In DNA, the CDR3 is TGTGCCAGCAGCGTAGAACCAAGAGTAACAGATACGCAGTATTTT. It codes for CASSVEPRVTDTQYF. The V and J genes are TRBV9 and TRBJ2-3; D not resolved. Trimming left V 0 bases short and J 3 bases short, with 11 bases between. CDR3 length equals 15 residues. Germline CDR1 is SGDLS and CDR2 is YYNGEE. The full variable domain, completed using reference TRBV9 and TRBJ2-3, is DSGVTQTPKHLITATGQRVTLRCSPRSGDLSVYWYQQSLDQGLQFLIQYYNGEERAKGNILERFSAQQFPDLHSELNLSSLELGDSALYFCASSVEPRVTDTQYFGPGTRLTVL.

V usage is TRBV5-1 and J usage is TRBJ2-3; D remains ambiguous. Germline-derived CDR1 and CDR2 are SGHRS and YFSETQ. Trimming cost V 5 bases and J 6 bases, with 13 bases left between them. The CDR3 contains 13 residues. In DNA, the CDR3 is TGCGCCAGCAGTCTCAAGGCCTTTGATACGCAGTATTTT. This translates into CASSLKAFDTQYF. Full variable domain (remainder filled in from reference TRBV5-1 and TRBJ2-3): KAGVTQTPRYLIKTRGQQVTLSCSPISGHRSVSWYQQTPGQGLQFLFEYFSETQRNKGNFPGRFSGRQFSNSRSEMNVSTLELGDSALYLCASSLKAFDTQYFGPGTRLTVL.

The chain employs TRBV2 and TRBJ2-3, with 11 bases identical to TRBD2. With 5 bases clipped from V and 3 bases from J, the junction kept 4 bases outside the gene matches. CDR3 length equals 15 residues. Germline-derived CDR1 and CDR2 are SNHLY and FYNNEI. The chain's CDR3 is CASSSRLAGTDTQYF. In DNA form, the CDR3 reads TGTGCCAGCAGTTCTCGACTAGCGGGAACAGATACGCAGTATTTT.

This clone was counted only a few times. The chain uses TRBV7-9 and TRBJ2-2; D unclear. V was trimmed by 5 bases and J by 1 base, leaving 8 bases between them. This CDR3 region has 14 residues. Looked up from germline, CDR1 is SEHNR and CDR2 is FQNEAQ (reference sequence). The CDR3 sequence is CASSPRLNTGELFF. In DNA, the CDR3 is TGTGCCAGCAGCCCAAGACTGAACACCGGGGAGCTGTTTTTT.

This chain joins TRBV7-9 and TRBJ1-4, with D unresolved. Germline values: CDR1 SEHNR, CDR2 FQNEAQ (reference sequence). V was clipped by 2 bases and J by 5 bases, with 6 bases between them. This CDR3 contains 13 residues. The CDR3 loop reads CASSLMGNEKLFF. The CDR3, as DNA: TGTGCCAGCAGCTTAATGGGGAATGAAAAACTGTTTTTT.

The chain is built from TRBV7-2 and TRBJ2-1; TRBD1 might be the D (7 bases). Trimming stripped 0 bases from V and 0 bases from J, with 12 bases between. The CDR3 is 17 residues long. CDR1 and CDR2 from the germline V gene are SGHTA and FQGNSA. The CDR3 coding sequence is TGTGCCAGCAGCTTAGCCCCAGGGGGAGGCTCCTACAATGAGCAGTTCTTC. As protein: CASSLAPGGGSYNEQFF. Drawing the rest from reference TRBV7-2 and TRBJ2-1, the complete variable domain is GAGVSQSPSNKVTEKGKDVELRCDPISGHTALYWYRQSLGQGLEFLIYFQGNSAPDKSGLPSDRFSAERTGGSVSTLTIQRTQQEDSAVYLCASSLAPGGGSYNEQFFGPGTRLTVL.